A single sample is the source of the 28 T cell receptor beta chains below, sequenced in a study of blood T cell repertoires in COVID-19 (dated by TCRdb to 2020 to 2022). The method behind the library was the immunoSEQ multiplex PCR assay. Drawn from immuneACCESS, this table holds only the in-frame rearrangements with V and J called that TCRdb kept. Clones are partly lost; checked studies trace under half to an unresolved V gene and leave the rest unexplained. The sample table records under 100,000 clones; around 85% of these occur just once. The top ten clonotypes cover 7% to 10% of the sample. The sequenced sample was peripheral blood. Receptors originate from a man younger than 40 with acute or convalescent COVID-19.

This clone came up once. CDR3 in amino acids: CASSLAGRGQETQYF. The CDR3 DNA follows: TGTGCCAGCAGCTTAGCTGGCAGGGGCCAAGAGACCCAGTACTTC. The rearrangement links TRBV7-2 to TRBJ2-5; a weak D match, TRBD1 (6 bases). This CDR3 contains 15 residues. Germline CDR1 and CDR2: SGHTA and FQGNSA. V was shortened by 0 bases and J by 1 base, with 9 bases between the two germline ends.

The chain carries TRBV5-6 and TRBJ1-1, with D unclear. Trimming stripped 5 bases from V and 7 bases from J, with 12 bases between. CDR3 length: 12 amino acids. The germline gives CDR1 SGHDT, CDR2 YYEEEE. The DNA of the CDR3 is TGTGCCAGCAGGGAGAGGGAGGGTGAAGCTTTCTTT. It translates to CASREREGEAFF.

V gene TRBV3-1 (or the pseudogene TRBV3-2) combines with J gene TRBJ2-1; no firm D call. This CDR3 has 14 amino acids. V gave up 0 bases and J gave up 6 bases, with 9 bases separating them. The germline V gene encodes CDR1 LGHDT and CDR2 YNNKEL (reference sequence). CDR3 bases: TGTGCCAGCAGCCAAGATGACTTTTTCAATGAGCAGTTCTTC. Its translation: CASSQDDFFNEQFF.

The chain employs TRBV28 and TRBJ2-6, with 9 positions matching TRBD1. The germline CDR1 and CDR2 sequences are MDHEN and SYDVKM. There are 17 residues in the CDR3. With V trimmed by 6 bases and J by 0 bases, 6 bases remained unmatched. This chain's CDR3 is CASSRGQGVSGANVLTF. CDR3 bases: TGTGCCAGCAGCCGGGGACAGGGTGTCTCTGGGGCCAACGTCCTGACTTTC.

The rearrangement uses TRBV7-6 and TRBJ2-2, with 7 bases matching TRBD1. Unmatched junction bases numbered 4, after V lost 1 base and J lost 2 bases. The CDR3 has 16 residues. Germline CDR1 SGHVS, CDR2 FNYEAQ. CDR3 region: CASSLGAGGNTGELFF. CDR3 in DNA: TGTGCCAGCAGCTTAGGGGCAGGGGGTAACACCGGGGAGCTGTTTTTT.

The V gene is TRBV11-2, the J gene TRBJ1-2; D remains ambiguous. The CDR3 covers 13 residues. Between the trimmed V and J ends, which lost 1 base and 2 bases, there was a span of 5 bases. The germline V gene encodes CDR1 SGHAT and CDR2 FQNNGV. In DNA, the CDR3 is TGTGCCAGCAGCTTAGTATCGAACTATGGCTACACCTTC. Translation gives CASSLVSNYGYTF.

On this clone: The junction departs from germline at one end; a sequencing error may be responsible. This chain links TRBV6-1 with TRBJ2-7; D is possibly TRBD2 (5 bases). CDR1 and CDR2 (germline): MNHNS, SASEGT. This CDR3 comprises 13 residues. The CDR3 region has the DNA TGTGCCAGCCGTGACGGGAACTCCTACGAGCAGTACTTC. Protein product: CASRDGNSYEQYF.

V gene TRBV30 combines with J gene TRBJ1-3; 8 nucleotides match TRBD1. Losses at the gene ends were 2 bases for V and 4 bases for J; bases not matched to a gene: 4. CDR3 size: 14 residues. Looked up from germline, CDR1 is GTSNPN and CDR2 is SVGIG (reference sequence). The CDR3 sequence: CAWSPGTGGNTIYF. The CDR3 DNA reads TGTGCCTGGAGTCCTGGGACAGGAGGAAACACCATATATTTT.

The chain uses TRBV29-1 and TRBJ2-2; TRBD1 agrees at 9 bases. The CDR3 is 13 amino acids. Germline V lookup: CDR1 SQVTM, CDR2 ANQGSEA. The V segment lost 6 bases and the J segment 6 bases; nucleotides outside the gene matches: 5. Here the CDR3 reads CSVGGQGSGELFF. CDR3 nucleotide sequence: TGCAGCGTAGGAGGACAGGGGTCCGGGGAGCTGTTTTTT.

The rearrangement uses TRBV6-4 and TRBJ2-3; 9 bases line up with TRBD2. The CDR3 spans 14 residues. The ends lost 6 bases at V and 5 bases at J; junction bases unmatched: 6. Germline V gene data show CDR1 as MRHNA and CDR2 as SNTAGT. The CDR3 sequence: CASREREEGDTQYF. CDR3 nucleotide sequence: TGTGCCAGCAGGGAGCGGGAGGAAGGAGATACGCAGTATTTT.

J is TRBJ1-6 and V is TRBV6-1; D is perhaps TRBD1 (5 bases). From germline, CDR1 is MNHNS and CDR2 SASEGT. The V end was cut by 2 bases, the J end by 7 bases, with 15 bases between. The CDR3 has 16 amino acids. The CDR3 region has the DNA TGTGCCAGCAGTGAATCCGTCCCAGGGTGGAATTCACCCCTCCACTTT. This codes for CASSESVPGWNSPLHF.

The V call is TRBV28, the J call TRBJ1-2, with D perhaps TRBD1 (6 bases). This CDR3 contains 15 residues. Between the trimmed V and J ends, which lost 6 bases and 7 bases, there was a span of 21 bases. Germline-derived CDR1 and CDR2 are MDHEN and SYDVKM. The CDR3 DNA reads TGTGCCAGCAGACCTGACCTAACAGGGATGGGTGGCTACACCTTC. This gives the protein CASRPDLTGMGGYTF.

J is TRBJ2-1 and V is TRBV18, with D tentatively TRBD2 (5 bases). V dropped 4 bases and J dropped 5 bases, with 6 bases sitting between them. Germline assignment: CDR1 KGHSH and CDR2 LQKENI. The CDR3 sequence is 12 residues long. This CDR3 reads CASSLLDNEQFF. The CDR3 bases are TGTGCCAGCTCACTACTAGACAATGAGCAGTTCTTC. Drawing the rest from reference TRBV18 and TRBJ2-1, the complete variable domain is NAGVMQNPRHLVRRRGQEARLRCSPMKGHSHVYWYRQLPEEGLKFMVYLQKENIIDESGMPKERFSAEFPKEGPSILRIQQVVRGDSAAYFCASSLLDNEQFFGPGTRLTVL.

The chain's CDR3 is CASSSGRVDFANEKLFF. DNA of the CDR3: TGCGCCAGCAGCTCCGGGCGGGTGGACTTCGCTAATGAAAAACTGTTTTTT. V and J are TRBV5-1 and TRBJ1-4; D ambiguous. The ends were cut back, 3 bases at V and 3 bases at J, with 18 bases in the middle. The germline CDR1 and CDR2 sequences are SGHRS and YFSETQ. The CDR3 loop spans 17 amino acids.

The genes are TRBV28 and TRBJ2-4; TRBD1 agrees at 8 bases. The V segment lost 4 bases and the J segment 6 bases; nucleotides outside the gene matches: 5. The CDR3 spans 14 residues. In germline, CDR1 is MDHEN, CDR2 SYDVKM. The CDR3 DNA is TGTGCCAGCAGTTACCAGACAGGGGTAAACATTCAGTACTTC. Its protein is CASSYQTGVNIQYF.

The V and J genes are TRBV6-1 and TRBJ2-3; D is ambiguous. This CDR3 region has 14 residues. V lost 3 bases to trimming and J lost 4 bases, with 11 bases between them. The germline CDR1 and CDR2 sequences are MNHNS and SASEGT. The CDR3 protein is CASSESQQADTQYF. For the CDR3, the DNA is TGTGCCAGCAGTGAGAGCCAGCAGGCAGATACGCAGTATTTT.

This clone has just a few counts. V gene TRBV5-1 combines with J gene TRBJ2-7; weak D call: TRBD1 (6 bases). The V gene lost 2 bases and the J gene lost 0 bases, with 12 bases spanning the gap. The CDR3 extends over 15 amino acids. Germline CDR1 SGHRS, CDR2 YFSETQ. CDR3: CASSFDRSPSYEQYF. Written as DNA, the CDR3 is TGCGCCAGCAGCTTTGACAGGAGCCCCTCCTACGAGCAGTACTTC.

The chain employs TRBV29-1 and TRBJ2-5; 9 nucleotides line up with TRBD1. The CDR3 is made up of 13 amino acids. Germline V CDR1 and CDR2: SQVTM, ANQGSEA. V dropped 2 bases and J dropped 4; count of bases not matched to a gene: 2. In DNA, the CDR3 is TGCAGCGTTGAACCGACAGGGGGAGAGACCCAGTACTTC. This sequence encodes CSVEPTGGETQYF.

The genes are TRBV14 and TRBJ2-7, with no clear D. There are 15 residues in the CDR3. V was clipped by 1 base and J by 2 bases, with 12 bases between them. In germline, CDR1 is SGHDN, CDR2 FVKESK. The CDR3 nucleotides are TGTGCCAGCAGCCAAGGACAAGGTGAAACCTACGAGCAGTACTTC. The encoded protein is CASSQGQGETYEQYF.

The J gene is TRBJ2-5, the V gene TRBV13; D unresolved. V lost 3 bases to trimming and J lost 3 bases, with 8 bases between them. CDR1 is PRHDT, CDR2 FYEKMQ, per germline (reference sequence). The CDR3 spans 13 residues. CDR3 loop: CASSFRVEETQYF. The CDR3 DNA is TGTGCCAGCAGCTTTCGCGTGGAAGAGACCCAGTACTTC.

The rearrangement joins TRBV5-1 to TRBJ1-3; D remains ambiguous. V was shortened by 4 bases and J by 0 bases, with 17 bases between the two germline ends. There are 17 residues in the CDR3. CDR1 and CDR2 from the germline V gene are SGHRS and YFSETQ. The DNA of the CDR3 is TGCGCCAGCAGCGGGTTATCGGTGCGGGGCTCTGGAAACACCATATATTTT. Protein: CASSGLSVRGSGNTIYF.

This CDR3 is CASSIGGSGEKTQYF. CDR3 coding DNA: TGTGCCAGTAGTATTGGGGGGAGTGGCGAGAAAACCCAGTACTTC. The chain has TRBV19 and TRBJ2-5, with D possibly matching TRBD2 (6 bases). The CDR3 has 15 amino acids. The germline V and J ends were trimmed by 3 bases and 8 bases, with 19 bases remaining between them. Germline CDR1 and CDR2: LNHDA and SQIVND (reference sequence).

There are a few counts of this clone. The CDR3 DNA follows: TGCGCCAGCAGCTTGGGTAGAGGACAGATTTCACCCCTCCACTTT. It codes for CASSLGRGQISPLHF. This chain connects TRBV5-1 to TRBJ1-6; weak D call: TRBD1 (6 bases). V lost 0 bases to trimming and J lost 9 bases, with 13 bases between them. CDR1 is SGHRS, CDR2 YFSETQ, per germline. There are 15 residues in the CDR3.

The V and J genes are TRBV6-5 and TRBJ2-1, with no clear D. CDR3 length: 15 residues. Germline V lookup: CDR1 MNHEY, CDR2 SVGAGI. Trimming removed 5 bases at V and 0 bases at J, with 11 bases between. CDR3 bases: TGTGCCAGCAGTATCGGTAGAAGCTCCTACAATGAGCAGTTCTTC. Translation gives CASSIGRSSYNEQFF.

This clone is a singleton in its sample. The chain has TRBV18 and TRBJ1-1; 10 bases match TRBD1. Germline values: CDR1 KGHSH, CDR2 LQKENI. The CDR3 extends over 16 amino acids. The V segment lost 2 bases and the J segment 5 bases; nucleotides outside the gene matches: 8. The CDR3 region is CASSPTPDRGNTEAFF. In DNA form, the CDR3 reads TGTGCCAGCTCACCAACCCCGGACAGGGGGAATACTGAAGCTTTCTTT.

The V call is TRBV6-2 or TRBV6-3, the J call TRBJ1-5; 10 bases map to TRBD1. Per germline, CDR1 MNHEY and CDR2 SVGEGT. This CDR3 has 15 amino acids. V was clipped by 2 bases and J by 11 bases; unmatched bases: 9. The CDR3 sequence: CASSYNGQGGSAQHF. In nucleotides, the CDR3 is TGTGCCAGCAGTTACAACGGACAGGGGGGGTCGGCCCAGCATTTT.

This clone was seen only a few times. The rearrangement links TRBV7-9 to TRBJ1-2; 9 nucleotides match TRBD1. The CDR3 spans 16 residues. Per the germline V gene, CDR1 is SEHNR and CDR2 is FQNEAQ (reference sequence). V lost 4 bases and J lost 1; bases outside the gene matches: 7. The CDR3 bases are TGTGCCAGCAGCTCGGGACAGGGCATCTTTAACTATGGCTACACCTTC. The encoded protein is CASSSGQGIFNYGYTF. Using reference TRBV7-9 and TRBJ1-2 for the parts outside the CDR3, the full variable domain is DTGVSQNPRHKITKRGQNVTFRCDPISEHNRLYWYRQTLGQGPEFLTYFQNEAQLEKSRLLSDRFSAERPKGSFSTLEIQRTEQGDSAMYLCASSSGQGIFNYGYTFGSGTRLTVV.

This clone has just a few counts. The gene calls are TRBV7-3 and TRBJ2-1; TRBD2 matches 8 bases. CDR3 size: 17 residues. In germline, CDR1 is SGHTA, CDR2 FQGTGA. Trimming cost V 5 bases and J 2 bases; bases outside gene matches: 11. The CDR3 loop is CASSPQAGVNTYNEQFF. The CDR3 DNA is TGTGCCAGCAGCCCCCAAGCGGGAGTAAATACCTACAATGAGCAGTTCTTC.